The TCR beta chain under discussion was sequenced for a study of T cells after yellow fever vaccination. In this sample, this clonotype turned up a few times. Its specificity is not known. Points from the study as a whole: Weaker, the secondary response had a peak occurring faster, on day 5 versus 15.

A single record per CDR3 protein comes from TCRdb applying MiXCR to the 5' RACE reads. The sample records roughly 330,000 distinct CDR3 sequences, around 3.9% being singletons. This clonotype was sampled from a young man who received the YFV17D yellow fever vaccine. The sample consisted of PBMCs, taken 5 days after the yellow fever booster vaccination.

The CDR3 DNA sequence: TGTGCCAGCAGCCGGACACTAGGGATCGCAGGGACTGAAGCTTTCTTT. The encoded protein is CASSRTLGIAGTEAFF. This rearrangement joins TRBV5-5 to TRBJ1-1, with a tentative D call TRBD1 (5 bases). Germline V gene lookup returns CDR1 SGHKS and CDR2 YYEKEE (reference sequence). The CDR3 sequence is 16 residues long. Trimming removed 4 bases at V and 5 bases at J, with 21 bases between. Full variable domain (outside the CDR3, taken from reference TRBV5-5 and TRBJ1-1): DAGVTQSPTHLIKTRGQQVTLRCSPISGHKSVSWYQQVLGQGPQFIFQYYEKEERGRGNFPDRFSARQFPNYSSELNVNALLLGDSALYLCASSRTLGIAGTEAFFGQGTRLTVV.